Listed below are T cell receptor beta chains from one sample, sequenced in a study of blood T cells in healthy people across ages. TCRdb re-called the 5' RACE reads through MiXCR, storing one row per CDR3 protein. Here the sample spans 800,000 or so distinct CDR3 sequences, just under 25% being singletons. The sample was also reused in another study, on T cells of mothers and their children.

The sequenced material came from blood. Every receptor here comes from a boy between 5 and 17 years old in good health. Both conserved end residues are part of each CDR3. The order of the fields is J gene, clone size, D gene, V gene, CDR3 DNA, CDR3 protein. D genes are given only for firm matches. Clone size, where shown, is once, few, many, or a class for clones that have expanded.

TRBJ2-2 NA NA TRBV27 TGTGCCAGCAGTCCACCTCGCGATGCCGGGGAGCTGTTTTTT CASSPPRDAGELFF
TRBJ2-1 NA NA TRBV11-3 TGTGCCAGCAAGGGTGGCGGGGGCGTCCCGTTCTTC CASKGGGGVPFF
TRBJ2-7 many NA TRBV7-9 TGTGCCAGCAGCTTAGTGGAGAGCTACGAGCAGTACTTC CASSLVESYEQYF
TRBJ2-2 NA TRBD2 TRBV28 TGTGCCAGCAGTTTTGGGGGGCTAGCGGGAGTTACCGGGGAGCTGTTTTTT CASSFGGLAGVTGELFF
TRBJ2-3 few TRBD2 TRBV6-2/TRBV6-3 TGTGCCAGCAGTCGCTGGACTAGCGGGACAGATACGCAGTATTTT CASSRWTSGTDTQYF
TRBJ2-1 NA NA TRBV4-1 TGCGCCAGCAACCAAGAACCTGATACCCACAATGAGCAGTTCTTC CASNQEPDTHNEQFF
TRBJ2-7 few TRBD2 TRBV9 TGTGCCAGCAGCCCTAGCGGGAGAGGTAACGAGCAGTACTTC CASSPSGRGNEQYF
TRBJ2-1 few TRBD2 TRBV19 TGTGCCAGTAGTATAAATCTAGCGGGTACCGGCAATGAGCAGTTCTTC CASSINLAGTGNEQFF
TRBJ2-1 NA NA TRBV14 TGTGCCAGCAGCCAAGATCTGAGGGCAACGGGCTACAATGAGCAGTTCTTC CASSQDLRATGYNEQFF
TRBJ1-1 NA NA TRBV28 TGTGCCAGCAGGGTCAGGGTTAGGAACACTGAAGCTTTCTTT CASRVRVRNTEAFF
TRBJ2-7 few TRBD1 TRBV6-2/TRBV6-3 TGTGCCAGCAGTTCCCCATCGGACAGGCCCTACGAGCAGTACTTC CASSSPSDRPYEQYF
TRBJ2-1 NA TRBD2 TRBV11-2 TGTGCCAGCAGCCCAGAGGTGAGCGGGAGACTCGACAATGAGCAGTTCTTC CASSPEVSGRLDNEQFF
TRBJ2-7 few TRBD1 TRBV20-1 TGCAGTGCTCCCCGGAGCAGGGGGAACTCCTACGAGCAGTACTTC CSAPRSRGNSYEQYF
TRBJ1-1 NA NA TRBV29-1 TGCAGCGTTGATCAGAACACTGAAGCTTTCTTT CSVDQNTEAFF
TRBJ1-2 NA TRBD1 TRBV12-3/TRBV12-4 TGTGCCAGCAGCAGGGGGCCTACTAACTATGGCTACACCTTC CASSRGPTNYGYTF
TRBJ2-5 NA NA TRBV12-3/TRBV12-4 TGTGCCAGCAGTCATCCTACTAGGGAAGAGACCCAGTACTTC CASSHPTREETQYF
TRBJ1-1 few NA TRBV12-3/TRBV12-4 TGTGCCAGCAGGTCCCCAGCCTCGCCGCAGGGGATTATGAACACTAAAGCTTTCTTT CASRSPASPQGIMNTKAFF
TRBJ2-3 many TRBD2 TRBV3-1 TGTGCCAGCAGCCGACTAGCGGGGGGCACAGATACGCAGTATTTT CASSRLAGGTDTQYF
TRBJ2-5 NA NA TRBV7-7 TGTGCTAGCAGCTTGGAGGGCCCCGGAGAGACCCAGTACTTC CASSLEGPGETQYF
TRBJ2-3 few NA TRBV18 TGTGCCAGCTCTGGGGGAATCACAGATACGCAGTATTTT CASSGGITDTQYF
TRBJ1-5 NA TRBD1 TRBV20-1 TGCAGTGCTGCCGAAGGGACAGATAGCAATCAGCCCCAGCATTTT CSAAEGTDSNQPQHF
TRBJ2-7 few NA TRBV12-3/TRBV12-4 TGTGCCAGCAGCCCCGGAGGGATAGCCTACGAGCAGTACTTC CASSPGGIAYEQYF
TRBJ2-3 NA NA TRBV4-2 TGTGCCACTAAAGAGCAACAGGGGGGGGATACGCAGTATTTT CATKEQQGGDTQYF
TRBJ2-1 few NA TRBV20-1 TGCAGTGCTAACAGTCATAATGAGCAGTTCTTC CSANSHNEQFF
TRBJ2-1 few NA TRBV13 TGTGCCAGCAGCTTAGGCGGAGGTAGGCTGGCAGGTAGATACAATGAGCAGTTCTTC CASSLGGGRLAGRYNEQFF
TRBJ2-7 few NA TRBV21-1 TGTGCCAGCATCCAGGACCGCTCCTACGAGCAGTACTTC CASIQDRSYEQYF
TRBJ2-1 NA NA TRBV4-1 TGCGCCAGCAGCCTATATGCGGGACGCGAGCAGTTCTTC CASSLYAGREQFF
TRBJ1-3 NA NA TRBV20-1 TGCAGTGCTGGGGCAGGGAAAGGCTCGGGAAACACCATATATTTT CSAGAGKGSGNTIYF
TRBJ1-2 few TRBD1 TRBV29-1 TGCAGCGTTATTTCCGGGACAGGCTATGGCTACACCTTC CSVISGTGYGYTF
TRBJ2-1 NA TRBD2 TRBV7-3 TGTGCCAGCAGCTTAGGGAGGGCCAGCTACAATGAGCAGTTCTTC CASSLGRASYNEQFF
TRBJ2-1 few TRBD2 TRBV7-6 TGTGCCAGCAGCTTAGTGGCTGGGACTAGCTCCTACAATGAGCAGTTCTTC CASSLVAGTSSYNEQFF
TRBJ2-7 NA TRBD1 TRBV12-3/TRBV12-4 TGTGCCAGCAGTTTCGGGACAGGGGAATGGGAGCAGTACTTC CASSFGTGEWEQYF
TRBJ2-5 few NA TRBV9 TGTGCCAGCAGCTCCGGGTCCGGTCTTTCGGGAGTTGAGACCCAGTACTTC CASSSGSGLSGVETQYF
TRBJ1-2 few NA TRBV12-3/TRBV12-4 TGTGCCAGCAGCAATAGGGGTGGAACCTCAGCTAACTATGGCTACACCTTC CASSNRGGTSANYGYTF
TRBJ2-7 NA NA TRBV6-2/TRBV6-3 TGTGCCAGCAGTTTCCCGGAGTACGAGCAGTACTTC CASSFPEYEQYF
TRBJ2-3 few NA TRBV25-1 TGTGCCAGCACCCATTCGGGGCAAGCAACGCAGTATTTT CASTHSGQATQYF
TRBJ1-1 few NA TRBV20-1 TGCAGTGCTAGAGATTGGAGGGTAAACACTGAAGCTTTCTTT CSARDWRVNTEAFF
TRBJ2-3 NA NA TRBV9 TGTGCCAGCAGTCAGTCCTCGGGAGCCCTCGGATCGACAGATACGCAGTATTTT CASSQSSGALGSTDTQYF
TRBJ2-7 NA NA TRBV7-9 TGTGCCAGCAGCGCGCGGGACATCCCCTACGAGCAGTACTTC CASSARDIPYEQYF
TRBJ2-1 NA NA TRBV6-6 TGTGCCAGCAGACAATCGGGCGACAGGATCTACAATGAGCAGTTCTTC CASRQSGDRIYNEQFF
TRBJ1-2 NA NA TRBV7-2 TGTGCCAGCAGCGTGAACTATGGCTACTCCTTC CASSVNYGYSF
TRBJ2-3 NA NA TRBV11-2 TGTGCCAGCAGCTTAGATAACGGAGCGAAAACGCAGTATTTT CASSLDNGAKTQYF